This T cell receptor beta chain was recorded in a study of blood T cell repertoires in COVID-19. Study context: The samples span acute and convalescent COVID-19 from the United States, Italy and Spain. From T cells, B-cell-depleted T cells, or PBMCs came the material, which was cDNA or gDNA.

In the study's own analysis: Reference gene primer amplification gave estimated nucleated cell counts. Produced via immunoSEQ multiplex PCR; TCRdb's table is partial and in-frame only. That table gives V, J and clone size, and the DNA gave D and trimming. This table holds 100,000 to 150,000 clones, roughly 84% found once. From germline, CDR1 is SEHNR and CDR2 FQNEAQ (reference sequence). CDR3 length: 13 residues. The rearrangement joins TRBV7-9 to TRBJ1-2, with TRBD1 matching over 10 bases. Sequenced material: peripheral blood. This TCR came from a man aged 55 to 69 with acute or convalescent COVID-19. The CDR3 sequence is CLIEGTGAYGYTF. The CDR3 DNA sequence: TGTCTCATCGAGGGGACAGGGGCTTATGGCTACACCTTC.